These 28 T cell receptor beta chains share one sample of origin, sequenced in a study of shared clonotypes between healthy human individuals. The method was immunoSEQ multiplex PCR; TCRdb's version includes in-frame clones alone and lacks a portion of them. The table records around 2.5 million clones, roughly 93% of them present only once. Sequenced: naive CD4+ T cells from PBMCs. Stated subset: CD45RA+ positively selected. These receptors were taken from a man aged 18 to 30 in good health. Some clones in this sample may be carry-over from other donors' samples.

CDR3 loop: CASSQSGSTFNSPLHF. CDR3 nucleotide sequence: TGCGCCAGCAGCCAATCTGGGTCGACCTTTAATTCACCCCTCCACTTT. J is TRBJ1-6 and V is TRBV5-1; no firm D call. This CDR3 contains 16 residues. Germline V gene sequence: CDR1 SGHRS, CDR2 YFSETQ. V dropped 4 bases and J dropped 6 bases, with 17 bases sitting between them.

This clone is a singleton in its sample. The rearrangement links TRBV5-4 to TRBJ2-3, with 12 nucleotides matching TRBD2. With 1 base clipped from V and 4 bases from J, the junction kept 1 base outside the gene matches. The germline CDR1 and CDR2 sequences are SGHNT and YYREEE (reference sequence). The CDR3 is 15 residues long. CDR3 region: CASSLSSGRADTQYF. CDR3 nucleotides: TGTGCCAGCAGCTTGTCTAGCGGGAGGGCAGATACGCAGTATTTT. The variable domain in full, with the rest retrieved from reference TRBV5-4 and TRBJ2-3, is ETGVTQSPTHLIKTRGQQVTLRCSSQSGHNTVSWYQQALGQGPQFIFQYYREEENGRGNFPPRFSGLQFPNYSSELNVNALELDDSALYLCASSLSSGRADTQYFGPGTRLTVL.

The genes are TRBV28 and TRBJ1-2, with D possibly TRBD1 on 6 matching bases. The CDR3 extends over 14 amino acids. Germline-derived CDR1 and CDR2 are MDHEN and SYDVKM. Trimming took 5 bases from V and 1 from J, leaving 11 bases between them. The chain's CDR3 is CASSLRQDNYGYTF. The CDR3 DNA reads as TGTGCCAGCAGTCTTAGACAGGATAACTATGGCTACACCTTC.

The chain links TRBV5-1 to TRBJ2-5; no clear D. V lost 2 bases to trimming and J lost 5 bases, with 7 bases between them. Germline V gene lookup returns CDR1 SGHRS and CDR2 YFSETQ. This CDR3 is 12 amino acids long. CDR3 sequence: CASSFKQETQYF. DNA of the CDR3: TGCGCCAGCAGCTTCAAGCAGGAGACCCAGTACTTC. Looking up the rest from reference TRBV5-1 and TRBJ2-5 gives the full variable domain: KAGVTQTPRYLIKTRGQQVTLSCSPISGHRSVSWYQQTPGQGLQFLFEYFSETQRNKGNFPGRFSGRQFSNSRSEMNVSTLELGDSALYLCASSFKQETQYFGPGTRLLVL.

The chain recombines TRBV6-6 with TRBJ2-2; D tentatively fits TRBD1 or TRBD2 (5 bases each). The V end was cut by 5 bases, the J end by 5 bases, with 12 bases between. The germline CDR1 and CDR2 sequences are MNHNY and SVGAGI (reference sequence). The CDR3 covers 14 residues. The CDR3 protein is CASSPGRTTGELFF. In DNA, the CDR3 is TGTGCCAGCAGTCCGGGACGGACGACCGGGGAGCTGTTTTTT.

V gene TRBV7-9 combines with J gene TRBJ2-3; no firm D call. The germline V and J ends were trimmed by 3 bases and 6 bases, with 16 bases remaining between them. Germline assignment: CDR1 SEHNR and CDR2 FQNEAQ (reference sequence). The CDR3 runs to 15 residues. Written as DNA, the CDR3 is TGTGCCAGCAGCTTGAGGTCGCTGCAAGCGGATACGCAGTATTTT. It specifies CASSLRSLQADTQYF.

The V gene is TRBV28, the J gene TRBJ2-7, with 7 bases aligning to TRBD2. Trimming cost V 3 bases and J 4 bases; bases outside gene matches: 9. CDR1 and CDR2 (germline): MDHEN, SYDVKM. The CDR3 spans 15 residues. This CDR3 reads CASSFSGTTPYEQYF. The DNA of the CDR3 is TGTGCCAGCAGTTTTTCCGGGACTACACCATACGAGCAGTACTTC.

The chain carries TRBV19 and TRBJ2-2; possible D gene TRBD1, 5 bases. Trimming pared 3 bases from V and 4 bases from J, leaving 12 bases between. The CDR3 extends over 15 amino acids. Per germline, CDR1 LNHDA and CDR2 SQIVND (reference sequence). In DNA form, the CDR3 reads TGTGCCAGTAGTATCCCCCCAGGGATCACCGGGGAGCTGTTTTTT. Amino acids: CASSIPPGITGELFF.

CDR3 residues: CASSLQHTGWNEKLFF. In DNA, the CDR3 is TGCGCCAGCAGCCTCCAACATACAGGGTGGAATGAAAAACTGTTTTTT. The chain has TRBV4-3 and TRBJ1-4; D perhaps matches TRBD1 (6 bases). Deletions cut 4 bases from V and 5 bases from J, with 17 bases between. CDR1 is LGHNA and CDR2 is YSLEER in the germline V gene. The CDR3 loop spans 16 amino acids.

J is TRBJ1-1 and V is TRBV5-1; D is ambiguous. V was cut by 1 base and J by 6 bases, with 10 bases left in between. The germline gives CDR1 SGHRS, CDR2 YFSETQ. This CDR3 is built from 13 residues. Here the CDR3 DNA reads TGCGCCAGCAGCTTGCAATCGGAGTCTGAAGCTTTCTTT. The encoded protein is CASSLQSESEAFF.

The V and J genes are TRBV11-2 and TRBJ2-7; D perhaps matches TRBD2 (5 bases). CDR1 SGHAT and CDR2 FQNNGV come from the germline V gene. The CDR3 contains 16 residues. V shed 3 bases and J shed 3 bases, with 18 bases lying between them. This CDR3 reads CASSLQRGLAGYEQYF. CDR3 nucleotide sequence: TGTGCCAGCAGCTTGCAGCGTGGGCTAGCAGGCTACGAGCAGTACTTC.

This rearrangement joins TRBV7-6 to TRBJ1-2, with D unresolved. The V end was cut by 3 bases, the J end by 3 bases, with 11 bases between. The CDR3 has 14 residues. The germline CDR1 and CDR2 sequences are SGHVS and FNYEAQ. This chain's CDR3 is CASSFTTRDYGYTF. The CDR3 DNA follows: TGTGCCAGCAGCTTTACAACGAGGGACTATGGCTACACCTTC. Full variable domain (missing parts from reference TRBV7-6 and TRBJ1-2): GAGVSQSPRYKVTKRGQDVALRCDPISGHVSLYWYRQALGQGPEFLTYFNYEAQQDKSGLPNDRFSAERPEGSISTLTIQRTEQRDSAMYRCASSFTTRDYGYTFGSGTRLTVV.

This sequence joins TRBV5-1 and TRBJ2-4; a weak D match, TRBD2 (6 bases). There are 15 residues in the CDR3. Trimming shortened V by 0 bases and J by 9 bases, and 16 bases separated the two germline ends. Germline V CDR1 and CDR2: SGHRS, YFSETQ. The CDR3 region is CASSLGDSTSGIQYF. CDR3 in DNA: TGCGCCAGCAGCTTGGGGGACTCCACGTCGGGCATTCAGTACTTC.

The chain carries TRBV27 and TRBJ2-3, with 9 bases lining up with TRBD1. Per germline, CDR1 MNHEY and CDR2 SMNVEV (reference sequence). This CDR3 spans 17 amino acids. The trim removed 6 bases at V and 2 bases at J, leaving 12 bases unmatched. The CDR3 DNA reads as TGTGCCAGCAGCTACCGGACAGGGGTTCGTGTCACAGATACGCAGTATTTT. Its translation: CASSYRTGVRVTDTQYF.

This chain uses TRBV5-5 with TRBJ2-7; 13 positions agree with TRBD2. The CDR3 sequence is 17 residues long. V lost 0 bases and J lost 0; bases outside the gene matches: 3. Germline CDR1 SGHKS, CDR2 YYEKEE (reference sequence). CDR3 protein: CASSLALAGGRSYEQYF. The CDR3 coding sequence is TGTGCCAGCAGCTTGGCACTAGCGGGAGGGCGCTCCTACGAGCAGTACTTC.

CDR3 region: CASSPGTSQTYEQYF. The CDR3 DNA is TGTGCCAGCTCACCTGGGACTAGCCAGACCTACGAGCAGTACTTC. The V gene is TRBV18, the J gene TRBJ2-7; 9 nucleotides match TRBD2. From germline, CDR1 is KGHSH and CDR2 LQKENI. Trimming at V came to 3 bases and at J to 2 bases, leaving 5 bases not matched to a gene. The CDR3 is made up of 15 amino acids.

The rearrangement uses TRBV21-1 and TRBJ1-5. TRBV21-1 is termed a pseudogene. This CDR3 is 17 amino acids long. In DNA, the CDR3 is TGTGCCAGCCGGGCCGGGAGAGGCGGCAGCCGCCTGCAGCCCCAGCATTTT. It codes for CASRAGRGGSRLQPQHF.

The CDR3 DNA reads TGTGCCAGCAGCTCCTCCTACAGGGCAGATGAGCAGTTCTTC. Residues: CASSSSYRADEQFF. The V gene is TRBV7-3, the J gene TRBJ2-1; a possible D gene is TRBD1 (6 bases). Trimming stripped 4 bases from V and 8 bases from J, with 15 bases between. From germline, CDR1 is SGHTA and CDR2 FQGTGA. The CDR3 has 14 amino acids.

The chain couples TRBV6-1 to TRBJ1-5; 9 nucleotides match TRBD1. Germline V gives CDR1 MNHNS, CDR2 SASEGT. This CDR3 contains 14 residues. The V gene end was trimmed by 2 bases and the J gene end by 5 bases; junction bases not matched to a gene: 1. CDR3 sequence reads: CASSERDRDQPQHF. Here the CDR3 DNA reads TGTGCCAGCAGTGAACGGGACAGGGATCAGCCCCAGCATTTT.

CDR3 DNA: TGTGCGGGTGGGTGGAGCAATCAGCCCCAGCATTTT. It specifies CAGGWSNQPQHF. The gene calls are TRBV6-1 and TRBJ1-5, with D unresolved. Germline loops: CDR1 MNHNS, CDR2 SASEGT. The CDR3 is 12 amino acids.

V is TRBV15 and J is TRBJ2-1; D possibly corresponds to TRBD2 (7 bases). Trimming cost V 2 bases and J 12 bases, with 17 bases left between them. This CDR3 spans 14 amino acids. The V gene's germline CDR1 is LNHNV and CDR2 YYDKDF (reference sequence). The CDR3 nucleotides are TGTGCCACCAGCAGACGGGACTACAGGGAAACGCAGTTCTTC. Translated: CATSRRDYRETQFF. The entire variable domain, with the rest obtained from reference TRBV15 and TRBJ2-1, is as follows: DAMVIQNPRYQVTQFGKPVTLSCSQTLNHNVMYWYQQKSSQAPKLLFHYYDKDFNNEADTPDNFQSRRPNTSFCFLDIRSPGLGDTAMYLCATSRRDYRETQFFGPGTRLTVL.

The CDR3 protein is CASSIRVRAGEQYF. Here the CDR3 DNA reads TGTGCCAGTAGTATACGGGTTCGGGCGGGCGAGCAGTACTTC. The V gene is TRBV19, the J gene TRBJ2-7, with D possibly matching TRBD2 (5 bases). Trimming stripped 2 bases from V and 6 bases from J, with 14 bases between. The germline V gene has CDR1 LNHDA and CDR2 SQIVND (reference sequence). CDR3 size: 14 residues.

The chain has TRBV5-1 and TRBJ2-3, with TRBD2 matching 7 bases. There are 15 residues in the CDR3. Germline V gene lookup returns CDR1 SGHRS and CDR2 YFSETQ. With 4 bases clipped from V and 6 bases from J, the junction kept 11 bases outside the gene matches. As DNA, the CDR3 is TGCGCCAGCAGCCACCAGGGACTACCCGAGGATACGCAGTATTTT. Translating it yields CASSHQGLPEDTQYF. Supplemented by reference TRBV5-1 and TRBJ2-3, the full variable domain reads KAGVTQTPRYLIKTRGQQVTLSCSPISGHRSVSWYQQTPGQGLQFLFEYFSETQRNKGNFPGRFSGRQFSNSRSEMNVSTLELGDSALYLCASSHQGLPEDTQYFGPGTRLTVL.

This clone was seen once. This chain uses TRBV9 with TRBJ2-6; D is perhaps TRBD1 (6 bases). This CDR3 contains 18 residues. Per germline, CDR1 SGDLS and CDR2 YYNGEE. With 4 bases removed from V and 0 bases from J, the gap between germline ends came to 17 bases. The CDR3 sequence is CASSRSGTPDSGANVLTF. DNA of the CDR3: TGTGCCAGCAGCAGGTCCGGGACACCCGACTCTGGGGCCAACGTCCTGACTTTC.

The chain couples TRBV5-4 to TRBJ1-1, with D hard to call. This CDR3 is built from 15 residues. V was cut by 3 bases and J by 0 bases, with 12 bases left in between. Germline V gene sequence: CDR1 SGHNT, CDR2 YYREEE (reference sequence). The chain's CDR3 is CASSSPGRMNTEAFF. The CDR3, as DNA: TGTGCCAGCAGCTCCCCGGGCCGGATGAACACTGAAGCTTTCTTT.

A remark on this clone: The sample contains more than one DNA sequence encoding this CDR3. The chain employs TRBV19 and TRBJ2-7; 10 bases are shared with TRBD1. The V segment lost 3 bases and the J segment 4 bases; nucleotides outside the gene matches: 3. The germline CDR1 and CDR2 sequences are LNHDA and SQIVND (reference sequence). The CDR3 extends over 14 amino acids. The CDR3 reads CASSIGTGAYEQYF. DNA for the CDR3: TGTGCCAGTAGTATCGGGACAGGGGCATACGAGCAGTACTTC.

This clone was seen a single time. The rearrangement uses TRBV10-3 and TRBJ2-1; a possible D gene is TRBD2 (5 bases). This CDR3 has 16 residues. V was cut by 2 bases and J by 4 bases, with 15 bases left in between. Germline V gene lookup returns CDR1 ENHRY and CDR2 SYGVKD. The CDR3, as DNA: TGTGCCATCAGTGAGAGGGTGATAGCGACTTACAATGAGCAGTTCTTC. Translating it yields CAISERVIATYNEQFF.

The V gene is TRBV2, the J gene TRBJ2-5; weak D call: TRBD2 (6 bases). This CDR3 is built from 15 residues. V dropped 0 bases and J dropped 2 bases, with 10 bases sitting between them. Germline assignment: CDR1 SNHLY and CDR2 FYNNEI. Here the CDR3 DNA reads TGTGCCAGCAGTGAAGCGCGGGGTTATCAAGAGACCCAGTACTTC. Its translation: CASSEARGYQETQYF.